This T cell receptor (beta chain) was sequenced during a study of T-cell reconstitution after alpha-beta-depleted transplantation in children. Findings and caveats of the study: Several patients had high TCRbeta diversity at day 60; it came from surviving recipient T cells and thymic progenitors.

This clonotype has a count of ten or more. Its antigen remains unknown. With 2 bases removed from V and 4 bases from J, the gap between germline ends came to 11 bases. This CDR3 region has 13 residues. The germline V gene encodes CDR1 DFQATT and CDR2 SNEGSKA (reference sequence). As it was prepared, the TCRbeta library received unique molecular identifiers. TCRdb redid the calling of the PCR reads with MiXCR, one entry per CDR3 protein. This sample has approximately 110,000 distinct CDR3 sequences, with 20% to 25% found just once. This sequence joins TRBV20-1 and TRBJ1-2; maybe TRBD1 (6 bases). The input for sequencing was PBMCs, mostly from graft donor cells, taken 180 days after TCRalphabeta/CD19-depleted stem cell transplant. This clonotype was sampled from a male patient between 2 and 15 years old who had a stem cell transplant for chronic granulomatous disease, so the T cells may come from the graft donor. The CDR3 DNA follows: TGCAGTGCTAGAAACAGGGTTTCCTATGGCTACACCTTC. Translated: CSARNRVSYGYTF.